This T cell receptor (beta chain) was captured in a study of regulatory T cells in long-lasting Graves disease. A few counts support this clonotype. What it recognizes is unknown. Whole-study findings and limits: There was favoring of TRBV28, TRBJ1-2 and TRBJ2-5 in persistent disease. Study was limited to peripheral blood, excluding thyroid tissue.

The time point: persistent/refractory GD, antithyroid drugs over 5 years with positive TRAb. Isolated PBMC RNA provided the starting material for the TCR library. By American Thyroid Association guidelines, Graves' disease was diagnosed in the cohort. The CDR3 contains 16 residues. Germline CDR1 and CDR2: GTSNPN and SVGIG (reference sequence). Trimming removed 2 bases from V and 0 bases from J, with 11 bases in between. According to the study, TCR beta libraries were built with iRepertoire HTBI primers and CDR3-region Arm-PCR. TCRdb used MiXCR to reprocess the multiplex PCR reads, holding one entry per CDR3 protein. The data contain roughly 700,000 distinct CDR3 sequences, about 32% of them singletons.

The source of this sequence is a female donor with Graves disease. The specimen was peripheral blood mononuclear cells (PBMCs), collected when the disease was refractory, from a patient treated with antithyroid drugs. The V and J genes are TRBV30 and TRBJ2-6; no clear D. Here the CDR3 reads CAWSQPGYSGANVLTF. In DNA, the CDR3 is TGTGCCTGGAGTCAACCCGGGTACTCTGGGGCCAACGTCCTGACTTTC.